The TCR beta chain under discussion was sequenced for a study of blood T cell repertoires in COVID-19. For the study at large: Material from acute and convalescent COVID-19 was sourced from the United States, Italy and Spain. T cells, B-cell-depleted T cells, or PBMCs provided the cDNA or gDNA that served as material.

This CDR3 spans 13 amino acids. Trimming left V 4 bases short and J 4 bases short, with 13 bases between. The V gene's germline CDR1 is SQVTM and CDR2 ANQGSEA. Authors' methods: Estimates of nucleated cell counts were drawn from the amplification of reference gene primers. Repertoires were generated with immunoSEQ multiplex PCR, while TCRdb's copy carries only in-frame clones and drops some. That table gives V, J and clone size, and the DNA gave D and trimming. The sample shows 150,000 to 200,000 clones, about 80% of them seen only once. Recovered status applied to Cohort 3 donors who had two consecutive negative PCRs. It also applied to those with clearance or with symptom resolution.

The TCR originated in a man in his fifties or sixties who had recovered from COVID-19. The V gene is TRBV29-1, the J gene TRBJ1-1; D possibly corresponds to TRBD1 (5 bases). The sample consisted of PBMCs or T cells enriched from blood (not recorded which). The chain's CDR3 is CSVGNRGSTEAFF. The CDR3, as DNA: TGCAGCGTTGGGAATAGGGGAAGCACTGAAGCTTTCTTT.